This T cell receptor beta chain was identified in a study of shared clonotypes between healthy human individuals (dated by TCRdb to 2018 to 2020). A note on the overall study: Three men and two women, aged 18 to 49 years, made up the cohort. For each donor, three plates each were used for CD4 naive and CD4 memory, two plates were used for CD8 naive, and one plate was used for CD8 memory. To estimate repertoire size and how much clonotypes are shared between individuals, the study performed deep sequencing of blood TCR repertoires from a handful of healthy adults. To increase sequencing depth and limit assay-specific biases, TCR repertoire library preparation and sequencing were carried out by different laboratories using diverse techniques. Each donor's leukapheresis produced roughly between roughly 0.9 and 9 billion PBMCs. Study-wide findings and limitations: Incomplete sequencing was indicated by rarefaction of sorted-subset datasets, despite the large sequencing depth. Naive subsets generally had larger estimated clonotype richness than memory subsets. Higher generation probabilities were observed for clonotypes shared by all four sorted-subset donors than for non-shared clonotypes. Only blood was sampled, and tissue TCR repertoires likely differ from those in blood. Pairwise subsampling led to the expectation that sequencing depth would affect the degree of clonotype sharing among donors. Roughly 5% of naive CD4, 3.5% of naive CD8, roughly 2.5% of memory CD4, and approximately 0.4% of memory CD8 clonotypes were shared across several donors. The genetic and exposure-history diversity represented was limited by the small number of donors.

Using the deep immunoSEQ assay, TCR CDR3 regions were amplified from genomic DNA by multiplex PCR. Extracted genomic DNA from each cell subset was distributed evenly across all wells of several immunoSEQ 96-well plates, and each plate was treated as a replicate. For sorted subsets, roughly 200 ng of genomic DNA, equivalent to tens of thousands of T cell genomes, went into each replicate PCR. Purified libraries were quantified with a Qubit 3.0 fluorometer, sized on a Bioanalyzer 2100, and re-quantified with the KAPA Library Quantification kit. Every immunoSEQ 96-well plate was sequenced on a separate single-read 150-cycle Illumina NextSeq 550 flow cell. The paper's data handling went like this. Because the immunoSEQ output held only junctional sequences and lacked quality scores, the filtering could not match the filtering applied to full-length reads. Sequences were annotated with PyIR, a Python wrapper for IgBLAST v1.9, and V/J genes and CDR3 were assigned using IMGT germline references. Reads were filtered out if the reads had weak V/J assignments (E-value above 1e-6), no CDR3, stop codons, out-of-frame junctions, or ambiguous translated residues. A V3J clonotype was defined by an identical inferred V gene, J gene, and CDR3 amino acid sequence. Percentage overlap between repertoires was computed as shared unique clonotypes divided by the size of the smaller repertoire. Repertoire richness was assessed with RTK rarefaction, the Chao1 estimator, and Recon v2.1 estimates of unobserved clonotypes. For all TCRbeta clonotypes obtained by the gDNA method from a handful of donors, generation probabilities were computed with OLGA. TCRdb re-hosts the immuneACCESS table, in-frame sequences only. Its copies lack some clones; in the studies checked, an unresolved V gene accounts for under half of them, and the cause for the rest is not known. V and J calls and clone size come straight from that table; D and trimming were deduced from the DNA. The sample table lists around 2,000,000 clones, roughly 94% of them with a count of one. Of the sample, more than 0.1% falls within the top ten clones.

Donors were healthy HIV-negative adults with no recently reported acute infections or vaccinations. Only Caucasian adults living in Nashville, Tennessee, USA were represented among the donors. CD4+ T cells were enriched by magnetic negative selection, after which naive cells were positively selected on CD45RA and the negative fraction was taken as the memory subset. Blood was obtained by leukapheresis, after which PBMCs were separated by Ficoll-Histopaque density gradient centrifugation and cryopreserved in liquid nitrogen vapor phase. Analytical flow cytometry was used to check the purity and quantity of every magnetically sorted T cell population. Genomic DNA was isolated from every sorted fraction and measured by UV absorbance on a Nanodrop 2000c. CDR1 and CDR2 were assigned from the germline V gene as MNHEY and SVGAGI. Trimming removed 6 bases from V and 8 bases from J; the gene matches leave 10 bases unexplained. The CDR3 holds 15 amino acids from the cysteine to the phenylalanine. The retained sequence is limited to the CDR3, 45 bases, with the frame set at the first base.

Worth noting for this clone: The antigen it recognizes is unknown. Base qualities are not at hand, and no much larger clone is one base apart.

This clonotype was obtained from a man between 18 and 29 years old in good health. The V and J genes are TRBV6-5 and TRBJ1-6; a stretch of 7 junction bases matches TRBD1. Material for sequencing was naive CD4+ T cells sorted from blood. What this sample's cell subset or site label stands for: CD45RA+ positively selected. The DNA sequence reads TGTGCCAGCAGGCCCAGGGGGACGGAATATTCACCCCTCCACTTT. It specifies CASRPRGTEYSPLHF.